This T cell receptor (beta chain) was captured in a study of shared T cell receptors in the human thymus (dated by TCRdb to the early 2020s). As for the study more broadly: The study examined how self-reactive, shared T-cell receptor alpha chains are generated in the human thymus.

This clone came up a few times. The target of this receptor is not known. Nothing much larger sits one base from this clone, and base qualities are not available. Its CDR3 holds 16 amino acids, cysteine through phenylalanine. The CDR3 DNA has 48 bases and is translated from base 1. Between the V and J ends, shortened by 5 bases and 1 base respectively, the junction contains 17 bases. The germline V gene (reference sequence) provides CDR1 MNHEY and CDR2 SMNVEV. The method behind the library was the immunoSEQ multiplex PCR assay. TCRdb took this table from immuneACCESS and kept in-frame rearrangements with V and J called. Such tables lack part of the clones; where checked against another copy, unresolved V genes explain under half of the gap, and the rest is unexplained. This sample comprises 600,000 or so clones, 70% to 90% of them detected only once. The ten most abundant clones make up about 0.0094% of the sample.

These records were also assigned to another study, of human thymus T cells. Taken from the second paper: The donors were immunologically healthy infants in Finland who had open corrective cardiac surgery for congenital heart defects. The thymus tissue came from surgical resects taken out during corrective cardiac surgery. Biased V and J gene segment usage appeared to be present in both thymic and peripheral blood repertoires. Highly overlapping thymic TCR repertoires among unrelated individuals were reported in the related research. The study characterized TCR alpha and beta repertoires from under ten infant thymus samples and a few related peripheral blood samples. The cohort included six male and a couple of female infants, with donor ages spanning 7 to 244 days. Thymocytes were released mechanically from tissue and stored at -70 °C as pellets of 10-30 million cells. A QIAsymphony instrument was used to extract genomic DNA from the frozen cell pellets. The immunoSEQ multiplex PCR assay was used to amplify the TCRB and TCRAD loci from a standardized amount of quality-controlled genomic DNA. Amplicons spanned the V(D)J region at a length sufficient to cover the CDR3 and identify V and J genes. Through the commercial immunoSEQ service, the amplicons were sequenced on an Illumina platform. Corrections for primer bias and sequencing errors followed previously described methods, while TCRAD and TCRB definitions were based on the IMGT database. immunoSEQ Analyzer 3.0 and VDJTools were used for repertoire analysis, which covered basic statistics, V/J segment usage, diversity estimates, rarefaction and pairwise overlap. To estimate diversity, the Chao1, ChaoE, Efron-Thisted, Shannon and inverse Simpson indices were applied, and diversity was also estimated on datasets down-sampled to the smallest sample. Repertoire overlap used strict matching of CDR3 nucleotide sequence, V gene and J gene, with Jaccard-based multidimensional scaling clustering. On average, about 800,000 unique TCRB clonotypes were obtained from thymus samples, compared with roughly 84,000 from blood samples.

The chain employs TRBV27 and TRBJ1-1; the D gene is perhaps TRBD1, from 5 matching bases. The receptor comes from a boy in the first two years of life with a congenital heart defect. Donor details come from another sample of the same person, matched by shared clones. Material for sequencing was thymocytes. For the CDR3, the sequence is CASSAGFLLENTEAFF. The nucleotide sequence reads TGTGCCAGCAGTGCAGGGTTCCTTCTTGAGAACACTGAAGCTTTCTTT.